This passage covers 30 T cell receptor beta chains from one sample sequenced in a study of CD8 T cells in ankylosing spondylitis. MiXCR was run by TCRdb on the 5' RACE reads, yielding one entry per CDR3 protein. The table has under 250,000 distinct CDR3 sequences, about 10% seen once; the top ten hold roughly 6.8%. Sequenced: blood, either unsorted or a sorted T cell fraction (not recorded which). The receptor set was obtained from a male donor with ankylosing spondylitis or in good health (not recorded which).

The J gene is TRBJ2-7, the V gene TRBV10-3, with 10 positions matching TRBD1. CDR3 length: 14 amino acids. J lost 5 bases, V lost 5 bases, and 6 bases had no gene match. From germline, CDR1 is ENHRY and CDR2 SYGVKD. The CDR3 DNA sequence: TGTGCCATCAGTACCGACAGGGGGCTGGACGAGCAGTACTTC. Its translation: CAISTDRGLDEQYF.

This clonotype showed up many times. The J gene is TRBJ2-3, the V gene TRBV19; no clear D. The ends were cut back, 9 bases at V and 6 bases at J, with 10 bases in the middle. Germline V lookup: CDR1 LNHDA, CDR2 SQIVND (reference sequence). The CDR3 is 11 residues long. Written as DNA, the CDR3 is TGTGCCAGACCGGTAGGGGATACGCAGTATTTT. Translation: CARPVGDTQYF.

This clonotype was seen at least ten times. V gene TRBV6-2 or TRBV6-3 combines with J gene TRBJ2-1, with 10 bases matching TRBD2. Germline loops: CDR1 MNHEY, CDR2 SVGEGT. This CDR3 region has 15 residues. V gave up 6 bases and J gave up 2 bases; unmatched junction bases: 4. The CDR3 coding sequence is TGTGCCAGCAGCCAACTAGCGGGGCCCTACAATGAGCAGTTCTTC. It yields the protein CASSQLAGPYNEQFF.

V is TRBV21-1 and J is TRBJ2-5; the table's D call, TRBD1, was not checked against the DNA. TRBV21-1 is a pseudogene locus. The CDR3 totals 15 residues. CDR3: CASSKVGTGGKTQYF. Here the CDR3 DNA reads TGTGCCAGCAGCAAAGTGGGGACAGGGGGAAAGACCCAGTACTTC.

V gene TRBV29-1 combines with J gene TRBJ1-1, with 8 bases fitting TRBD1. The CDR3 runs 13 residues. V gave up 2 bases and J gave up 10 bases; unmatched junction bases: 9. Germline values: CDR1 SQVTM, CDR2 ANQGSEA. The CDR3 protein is CSVEREPTGGAFF. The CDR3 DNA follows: TGCAGCGTTGAACGGGAGCCTACAGGGGGAGCTTTCTTT.

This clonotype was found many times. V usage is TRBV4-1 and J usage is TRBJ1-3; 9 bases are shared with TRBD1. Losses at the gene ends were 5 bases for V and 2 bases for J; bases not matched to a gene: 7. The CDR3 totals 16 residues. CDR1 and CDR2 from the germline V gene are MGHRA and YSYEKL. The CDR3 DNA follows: TGCGCCAGCAGCGTAACACAGGGGGCAACTGGAAACACCATATATTTT. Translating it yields CASSVTQGATGNTIYF.

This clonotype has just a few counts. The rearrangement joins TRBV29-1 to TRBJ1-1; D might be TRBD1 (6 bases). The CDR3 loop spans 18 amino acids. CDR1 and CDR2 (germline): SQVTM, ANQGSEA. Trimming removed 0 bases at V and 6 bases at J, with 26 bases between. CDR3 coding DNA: TGCAGCGTTGAAGATCTAAAGTCGACAGGAAGAATGTTCGCTGAAGCTTTCTTT. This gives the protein CSVEDLKSTGRMFAEAFF.

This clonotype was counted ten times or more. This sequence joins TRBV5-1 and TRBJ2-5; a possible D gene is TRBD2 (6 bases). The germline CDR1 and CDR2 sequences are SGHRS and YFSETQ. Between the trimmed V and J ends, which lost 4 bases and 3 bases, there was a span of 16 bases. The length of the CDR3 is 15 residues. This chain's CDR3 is CASSHWGDAEETQYF. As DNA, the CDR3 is TGCGCCAGCAGCCATTGGGGGGACGCGGAAGAGACCCAGTACTTC.

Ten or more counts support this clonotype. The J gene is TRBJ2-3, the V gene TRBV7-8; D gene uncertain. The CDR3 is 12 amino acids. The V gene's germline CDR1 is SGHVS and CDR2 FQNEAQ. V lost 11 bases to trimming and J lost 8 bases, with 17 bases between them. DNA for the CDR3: TGTGCCGGCGGCCCCCCCGTCGGTACGCAGTATTTT. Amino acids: CAGGPPVGTQYF.

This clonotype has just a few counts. In nucleotides, the CDR3 is TGCGCCAGCAGTCAAGGGCGGGCCCGGGACAGGAGGTACTACGAGCAGTACTTC. It codes for CASSQGRARDRRYYEQYF. J is TRBJ2-7 and V is TRBV23-1, with TRBD1 matching over 8 bases. TRBV23-1 is marked as an open reading frame, function uncertain. The J segment lost 3 bases and the V segment lost 2 bases, leaving 15 bases of the junction unmatched. CDR3 length: 18 amino acids.

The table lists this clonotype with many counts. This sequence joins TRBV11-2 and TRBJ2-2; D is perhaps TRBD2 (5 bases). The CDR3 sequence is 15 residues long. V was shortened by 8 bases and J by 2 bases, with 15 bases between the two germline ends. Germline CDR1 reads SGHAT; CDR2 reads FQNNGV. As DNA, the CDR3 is TGTGCCAGCGAGGATCCGGGATCAAACACCGGGGAGCTGTTTTTT. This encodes CASEDPGSNTGELFF.

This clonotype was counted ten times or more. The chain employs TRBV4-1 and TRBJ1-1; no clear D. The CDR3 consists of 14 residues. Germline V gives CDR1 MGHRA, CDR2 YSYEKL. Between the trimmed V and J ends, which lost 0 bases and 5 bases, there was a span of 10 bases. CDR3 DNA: TGCGCCAGCAGCCAAGATGGGGTGGGAACTGAAGCTTTCTTT. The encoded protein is CASSQDGVGTEAFF.

The CDR3 bases are TGTGCCAGCAGTAGCGGCAGCCTCTACGAGCAGTACTTC. Protein product: CASSSGSLYEQYF. V usage is TRBV2 and J usage is TRBJ2-7; weak D call: TRBD2 (5 bases). Germline-derived CDR1 and CDR2 are SNHLY and FYNNEI. The CDR3 runs 13 residues. V lost 5 bases to trimming and J lost 3 bases, with 11 bases between them.

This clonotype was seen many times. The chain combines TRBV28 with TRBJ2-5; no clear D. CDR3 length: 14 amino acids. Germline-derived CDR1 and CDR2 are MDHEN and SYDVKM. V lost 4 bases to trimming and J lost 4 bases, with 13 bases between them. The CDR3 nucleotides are TGTGCCAGCAGTTACGCCTCAGAAGCAGAGACCCAGTACTTC. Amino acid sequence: CASSYASEAETQYF.

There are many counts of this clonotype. The CDR3 nucleotides read TGCGCCAGCAGCTTGCGACAGGGGGCTAGCTACGAGCAGTACTTC. Amino acids: CASSLRQGASYEQYF. The chain uses TRBV5-1 and TRBJ2-7, with 10 bases lining up with TRBD1. Germline loops: CDR1 SGHRS, CDR2 YFSETQ. The length of the CDR3 is 15 residues. V gave up 1 base and J gave up 3 bases; unmatched junction bases: 4.

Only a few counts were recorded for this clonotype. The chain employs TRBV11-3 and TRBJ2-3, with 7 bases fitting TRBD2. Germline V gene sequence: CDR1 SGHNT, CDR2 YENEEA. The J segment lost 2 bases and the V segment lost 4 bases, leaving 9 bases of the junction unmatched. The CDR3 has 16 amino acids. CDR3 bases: TGTGCCAGCAGCTACGGACTAGGAGGTACCACAGATACGCAGTATTTT. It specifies CASSYGLGGTTDTQYF.

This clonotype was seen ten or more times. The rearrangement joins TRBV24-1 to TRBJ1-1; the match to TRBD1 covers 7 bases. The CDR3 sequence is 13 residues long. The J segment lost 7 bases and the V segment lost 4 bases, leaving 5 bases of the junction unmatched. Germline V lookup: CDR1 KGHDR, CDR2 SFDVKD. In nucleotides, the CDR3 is TGTGCCACCAGTGACAACACAGGGGATGAAGCTTTCTTT. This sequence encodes CATSDNTGDEAFF.

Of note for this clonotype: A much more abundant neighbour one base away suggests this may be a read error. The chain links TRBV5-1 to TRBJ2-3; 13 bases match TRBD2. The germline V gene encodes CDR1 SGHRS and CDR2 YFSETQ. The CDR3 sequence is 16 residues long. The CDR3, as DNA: TGCGCCAGCAGCTTCCGGACTAGCGGGAGACCAGATATGCAGTATTTT. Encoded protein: CASSFRTSGRPDMQYF.

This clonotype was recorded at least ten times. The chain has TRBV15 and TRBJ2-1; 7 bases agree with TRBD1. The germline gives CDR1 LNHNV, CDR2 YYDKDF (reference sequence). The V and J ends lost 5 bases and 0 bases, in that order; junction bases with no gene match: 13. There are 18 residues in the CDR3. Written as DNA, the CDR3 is TGTGCCACCAGCGGGTTAGGTTCGGGACAGAGCTCCTACAATGAGCAGTTCTTC. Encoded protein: CATSGLGSGQSSYNEQFF.

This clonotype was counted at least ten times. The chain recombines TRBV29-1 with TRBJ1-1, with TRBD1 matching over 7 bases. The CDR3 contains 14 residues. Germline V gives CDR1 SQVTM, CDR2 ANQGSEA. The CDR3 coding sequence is TGCGGCGGGCGAGACAGGGATTGGGACACTGAAGCTTTCTTT. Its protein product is CGGRDRDWDTEAFF.

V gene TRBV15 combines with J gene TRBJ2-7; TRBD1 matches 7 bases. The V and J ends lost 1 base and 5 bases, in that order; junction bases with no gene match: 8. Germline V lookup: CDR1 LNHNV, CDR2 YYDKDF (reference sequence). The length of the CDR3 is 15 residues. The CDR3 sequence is CATSRVTGATHEQYF. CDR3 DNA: TGTGCCACCAGCAGAGTCACAGGGGCGACTCACGAGCAGTACTTC.

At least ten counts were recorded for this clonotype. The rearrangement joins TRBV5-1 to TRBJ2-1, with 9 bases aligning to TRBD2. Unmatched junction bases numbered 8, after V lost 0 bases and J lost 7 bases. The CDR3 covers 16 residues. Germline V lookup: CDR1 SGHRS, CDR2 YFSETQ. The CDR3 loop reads CASSLGSGGRINEQFF. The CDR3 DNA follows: TGCGCCAGCAGCTTGGGAAGCGGGGGGCGAATTAATGAGCAGTTCTTC.

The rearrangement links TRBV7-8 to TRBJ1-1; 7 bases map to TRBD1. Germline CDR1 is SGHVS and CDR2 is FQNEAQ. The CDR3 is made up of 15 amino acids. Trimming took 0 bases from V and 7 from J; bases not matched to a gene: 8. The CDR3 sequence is CASSLALNRGGEAFF. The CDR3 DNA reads TGTGCCAGCAGCTTAGCGCTTAACAGGGGCGGTGAAGCTTTCTTT.

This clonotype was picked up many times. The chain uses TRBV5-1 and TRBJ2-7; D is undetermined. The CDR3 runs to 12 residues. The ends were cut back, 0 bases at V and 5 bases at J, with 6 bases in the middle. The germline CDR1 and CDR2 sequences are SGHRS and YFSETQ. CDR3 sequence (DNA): TGCGCCAGCAGCTTGGGCCCCAACGAGCAGTACTTC. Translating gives CASSLGPNEQYF.

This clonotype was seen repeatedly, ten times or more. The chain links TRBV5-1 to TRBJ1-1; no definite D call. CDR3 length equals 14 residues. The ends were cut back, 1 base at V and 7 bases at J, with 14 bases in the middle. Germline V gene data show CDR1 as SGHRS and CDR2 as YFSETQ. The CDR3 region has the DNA TGCGCCAGCAGCTTGCTGTCGGTCGAGGGTGAAGCTTTCTTT. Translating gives CASSLLSVEGEAFF.

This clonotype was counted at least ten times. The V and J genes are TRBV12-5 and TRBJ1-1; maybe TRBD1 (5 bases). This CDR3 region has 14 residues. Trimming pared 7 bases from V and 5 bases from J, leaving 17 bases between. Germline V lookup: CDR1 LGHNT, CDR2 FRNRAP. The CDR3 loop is CASALDGARTEAFF. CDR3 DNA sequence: TGTGCTAGTGCCCTCGACGGGGCGCGAACTGAAGCTTTCTTT.

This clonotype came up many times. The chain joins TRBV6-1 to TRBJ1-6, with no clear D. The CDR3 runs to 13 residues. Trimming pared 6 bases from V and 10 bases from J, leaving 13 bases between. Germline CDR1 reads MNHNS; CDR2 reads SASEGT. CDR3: CASSSEYESPLHF. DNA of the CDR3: TGTGCCAGCAGCTCAGAGTACGAATCACCCCTCCACTTT.

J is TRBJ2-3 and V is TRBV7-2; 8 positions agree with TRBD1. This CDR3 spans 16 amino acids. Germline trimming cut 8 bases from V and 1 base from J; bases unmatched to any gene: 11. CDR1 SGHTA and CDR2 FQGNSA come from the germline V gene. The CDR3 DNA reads TGTGCCAGCCGCCACACCTGGACAGGGCGCACAGATACGCAGTATTTT. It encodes CASRHTWTGRTDTQYF. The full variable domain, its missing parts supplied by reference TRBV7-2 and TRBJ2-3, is GAGVSQSPSNKVTEKGKDVELRCDPISGHTALYWYRQSLGQGLEFLIYFQGNSAPDKSGLPSDRFSAERTGGSVSTLTIQRTQQEDSAVYLCASRHTWTGRTDTQYFGPGTRLTVL.

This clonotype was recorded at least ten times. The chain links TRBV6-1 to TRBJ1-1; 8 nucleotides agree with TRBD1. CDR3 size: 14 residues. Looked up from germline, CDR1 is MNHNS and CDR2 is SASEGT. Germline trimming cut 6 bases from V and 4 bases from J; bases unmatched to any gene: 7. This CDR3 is CASSLTGVGTEAFF. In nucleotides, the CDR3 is TGTGCCAGCAGCCTGACAGGGGTAGGCACTGAAGCTTTCTTT.

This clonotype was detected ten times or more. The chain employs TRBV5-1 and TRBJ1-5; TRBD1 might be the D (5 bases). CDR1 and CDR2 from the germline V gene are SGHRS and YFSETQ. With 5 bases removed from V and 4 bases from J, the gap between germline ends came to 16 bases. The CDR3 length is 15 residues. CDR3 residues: CASRGRRKVNQPQHF. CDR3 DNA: TGCGCCAGCAGGGGACGGAGAAAAGTTAATCAGCCCCAGCATTTT.